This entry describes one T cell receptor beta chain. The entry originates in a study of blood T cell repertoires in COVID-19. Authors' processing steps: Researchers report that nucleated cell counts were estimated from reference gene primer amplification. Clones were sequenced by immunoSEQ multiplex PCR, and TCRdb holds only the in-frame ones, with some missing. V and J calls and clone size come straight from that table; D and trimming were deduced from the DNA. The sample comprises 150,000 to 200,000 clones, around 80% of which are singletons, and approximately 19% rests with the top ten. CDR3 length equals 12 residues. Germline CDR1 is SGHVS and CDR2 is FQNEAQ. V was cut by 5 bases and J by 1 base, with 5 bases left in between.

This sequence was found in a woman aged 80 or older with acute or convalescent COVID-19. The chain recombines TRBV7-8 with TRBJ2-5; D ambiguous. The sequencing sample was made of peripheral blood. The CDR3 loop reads CASSPVQETQYF. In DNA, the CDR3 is TGTGCCAGCAGCCCGGTCCAAGAGACCCAGTACTTC. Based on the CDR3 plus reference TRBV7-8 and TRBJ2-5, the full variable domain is GAGVSQSPRYKVAKRGQDVALRCDPISGHVSLFWYQQALGQGPEFLTYFQNEAQLDKSGLPSDRFFAERPEGSVSTLKIQRTQQEDSAVYLCASSPVQETQYFGPGTRLLVL.